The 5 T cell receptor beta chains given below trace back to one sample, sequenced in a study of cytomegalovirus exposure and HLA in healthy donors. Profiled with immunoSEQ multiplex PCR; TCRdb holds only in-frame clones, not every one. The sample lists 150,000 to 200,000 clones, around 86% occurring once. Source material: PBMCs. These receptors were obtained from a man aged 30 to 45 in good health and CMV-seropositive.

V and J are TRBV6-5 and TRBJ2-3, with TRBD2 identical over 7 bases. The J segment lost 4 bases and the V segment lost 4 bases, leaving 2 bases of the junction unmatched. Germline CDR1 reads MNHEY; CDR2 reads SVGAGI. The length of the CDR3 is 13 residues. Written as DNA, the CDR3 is TGTGCCAGCAGTTCGACTAGCCCAGATACGCAGTATTTT. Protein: CASSSTSPDTQYF.

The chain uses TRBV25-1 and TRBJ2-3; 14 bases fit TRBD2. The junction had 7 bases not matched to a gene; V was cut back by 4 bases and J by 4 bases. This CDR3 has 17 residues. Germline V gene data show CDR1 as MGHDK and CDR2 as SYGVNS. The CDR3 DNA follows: TGTGCCAGCAGTGGCATCCGGACTAGCGGGGGGTCAGATACGCAGTATTTT. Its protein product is CASSGIRTSGGSDTQYF.

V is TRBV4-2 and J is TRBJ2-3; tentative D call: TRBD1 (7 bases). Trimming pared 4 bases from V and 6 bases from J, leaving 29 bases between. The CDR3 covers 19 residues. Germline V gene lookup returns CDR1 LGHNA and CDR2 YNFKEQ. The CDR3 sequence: CASSLTGSLANRGADTQYF. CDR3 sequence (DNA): TGTGCCAGCAGCCTCACAGGATCTCTAGCGAACAGGGGAGCGGATACGCAGTATTTT.

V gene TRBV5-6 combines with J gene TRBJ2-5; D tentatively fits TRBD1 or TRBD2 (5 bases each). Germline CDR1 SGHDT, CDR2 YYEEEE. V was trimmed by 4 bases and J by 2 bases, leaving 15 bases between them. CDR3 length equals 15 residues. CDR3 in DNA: TGTGCCAGCAGCCAGACTGGGACCCCTCAAGAGACCCAGTACTTC. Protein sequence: CASSQTGTPQETQYF.

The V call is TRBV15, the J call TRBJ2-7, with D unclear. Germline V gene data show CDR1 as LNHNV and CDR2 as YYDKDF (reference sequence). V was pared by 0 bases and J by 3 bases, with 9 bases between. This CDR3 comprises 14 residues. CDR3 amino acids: CATSRDRASYEQYF. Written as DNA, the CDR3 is TGTGCCACCAGCAGAGATCGAGCTAGCTACGAGCAGTACTTC.